The present TCR beta chain was sequenced within a study of identical twins. In TCRdb, the 5' RACE reads were re-called with MiXCR into one record per CDR3 protein. Of over 200,000 distinct CDR3 sequences detected, approximately 7.1% appear once; the ten largest clones hold about 15%. This clonotype was seen ten or more times. CDR1 is SQVTM, CDR2 ANQGSEA, per germline. Trimming removed 2 bases at V and 5 bases at J, with 6 bases between. The CDR3 sequence is 12 residues long. These data are also associated with another study on T cells expressing NK-cell markers. Turning to that study: Clarity on HCMV specificity was lacking for the expanded NKG2C+ T cell clones.

The sequence derives from a woman between 18 and 29 years old in good health. This chain links TRBV29-1 with TRBJ2-2, with D tentatively TRBD1 (6 bases). The sequenced material came from CD8+ T cells sorted from blood. The CDR3 loop is CSVEQGTGELFF. The CDR3 bases are TGCAGCGTTGAACAGGGGACCGGGGAGCTGTTTTTT.